The clone carrying this TCR beta chain was seen ten or more times. Its antigen remains unidentified. The data belong to a study of T cells after yellow fever vaccination. Whole-study results and caveats: Clones from primary vaccination mostly reappeared after the booster (around 96% CD4, over 85% CD8). FACS-sorted repertoires could harbor abundant contaminating bulk-population clonotypes. A weaker secondary response peaked on day 5, the primary on day 15.

CDR1 SGHTA and CDR2 FQGNSA come from the germline V gene. There are 14 residues in the CDR3. J lost 5 bases, V lost 1 base, and 3 bases had no gene match. Via MiXCR, TCRdb re-called the 5' RACE reads, giving one row per CDR3 protein. The sample holds hundreds of thousands of distinct CDR3 sequences, around 3.9% seen once. The sequence came from a man in his late teens or twenties who received the YFV17D yellow fever vaccine. The chain joins TRBV7-2 to TRBJ2-3; the match to TRBD2 covers 7 bases. The sample was PBMCs, taken on the day of the yellow fever booster vaccination. CDR3 DNA: TGTGCCAGCAGCTTAGGGATAGCGGGAGATACGCAGTATTTT. Amino acids: CASSLGIAGDTQYF.